These T cell receptor beta chains were read from a single sample in a study of blood T cell repertoires in COVID-19. Some clones are missing from TCRdb's copy, which holds only in-frame ones; the method was immunoSEQ multiplex PCR. Among tens of thousands of clones listed, 85% to 95% were seen once. Sequencing was performed on peripheral blood. These receptors originate from a man between 50 and 59 years old with active COVID-19. CDR3s include the opening cysteine and the closing phenylalanine or tryptophan. D genes are given only for firm matches. Clone size is not always given. Where it is, it says once, few, many or a class for expanded clones.

D,V,J,size,CDR3,DNA
TRBD1,TRBV28,TRBJ2-7,once,CASSLLGTGAAQQYF,TGTGCCAGCAGCCTATTGGGGACAGGGGCTGCGCAACAGTACTTC
TRBD2,TRBV28,TRBJ2-1,NA,CASSPAGPYNEQFF,TGTGCCAGCAGTCCAGCGGGACCCTACAATGAGCAGTTCTTC
NA,TRBV28,TRBJ2-5,once,CASSGDQETQYF,TGTGCCAGCAGCGGGGACCAAGAGACCCAGTACTTC
NA,TRBV21-1,TRBJ2-3,NA,CAPEREPTDTQYF,TGTGCCCCAGAGCGGGAGCCCACAGATACGCAGTATTTT
NA,TRBV3-1/TRBV3-2,TRBJ1-4,NA,CASSHTGMGEKLFF,TGTGCCAGCAGCCACACAGGGATGGGTGAAAAACTGTTTTTT
NA,TRBV12-3/TRBV12-4,TRBJ2-3,NA,CASSLSSTDTQYF,TGTGCCAGCAGTCTTAGCTCGACAGATACGCAGTATTTT
TRBD2,TRBV6-6,TRBJ2-3,NA,CASSYRPSGVDTQYF,TGTGCCAGCAGCTACCGGCCTAGCGGCGTGGATACGCAGTATTTT
TRBD1,TRBV19,TRBJ1-5,medium-sized,CASSIPHQGARGRAQHF,TGTGCCAGTAGTATACCTCATCAGGGGGCGAGGGGAAGGGCCCAGCATTTT
NA,TRBV15,TRBJ1-4,NA,CATSRGGREKLFF,TGTGCCACCAGCAGAGGGGGGAGGGAAAAACTGTTTTTT
NA,TRBV4-3,TRBJ1-5,NA,CASRQEYGDGGQPQHF,TGCGCCAGCAGACAAGAGTACGGGGACGGGGGTCAGCCCCAGCATTTT
TRBD1,TRBV5-6,TRBJ1-6,NA,CASRRQGAPDSSYNSPLHF,TGTGCCAGCAGGAGACAGGGGGCCCCTGATAGCTCCTATAATTCACCCCTCCACTTT
NA,TRBV7-2,TRBJ2-2,NA,CASSLVGLTAGELFF,TGTGCCAGCAGCTTAGTTGGGTTGACAGCCGGGGAGCTGTTTTTT
NA,TRBV7-9,TRBJ1-1,NA,CASSYTVSEAFF,TGTGCCAGCAGCTATACAGTCTCCGAAGCTTTCTTT
NA,TRBV7-9,TRBJ1-2,few,CASSLGGFRYGYTF,TGTGCCAGCAGCTTAGGAGGATTCCGCTATGGCTACACCTTC
TRBD2,TRBV2,TRBJ2-7,NA,CASSGDYMAEQYF,TGTGCCAGCAGTGGGGACTATATGGCCGAGCAGTACTTC
TRBD1,TRBV10-3,TRBJ2-7,NA,CAIRPGQDYEQYF,TGTGCCATCAGACCGGGACAGGACTACGAGCAGTACTTC
TRBD2,TRBV5-4,TRBJ2-1,NA,CASSSGLAYNEQFF,TGTGCCAGCAGCTCCGGACTAGCTTACAATGAGCAGTTCTTC
TRBD2,TRBV27,TRBJ2-1,NA,CASRRLAGVNEQFF,TGTGCCAGCAGGAGACTAGCGGGAGTGAATGAGCAGTTCTTC
NA,TRBV21-1,TRBJ1-1,NA,CATLGGSGGPEAFF,TGTGCTACTTTAGGGGGGTCCGGGGGGCCGGAAGCTTTCTTT
TRBD1,TRBV30,TRBJ1-1,NA,CAWRGTGTNTEAFF,TGTGCCTGGAGGGGGACAGGCACGAACACTGAAGCTTTCTTT
NA,TRBV19,TRBJ2-2,NA,CASRYGGAGELFF,TGTGCCAGTAGGTATGGGGGCGCCGGGGAGCTGTTTTTT
NA,TRBV6-6,TRBJ1-4,NA,CASTTAGVNEKLFF,TGTGCCAGCACCACCGCGGGGGTTAATGAAAAACTGTTTTTT
NA,TRBV19,TRBJ2-2,NA,CASIEGSGELFF,TGTGCCAGTATCGAGGGTTCCGGGGAGCTGTTTTTT
TRBD1,TRBV5-5,TRBJ2-3,NA,CASSQTGGTDTQYF,TGTGCCAGCAGCCAGACAGGGGGCACAGATACGCAGTATTTT